This record looks at one T cell receptor beta chain sequence and its context. Its antigen is undetermined. These data are taken from a study of cytomegalovirus exposure and HLA in healthy donors. Study-level findings and limits: 87-base-pair reads could not separate some V segments, including TRBV6-2 and TRBV6-3. By a later analysis, the bulk of CMV-associated TCR beta chains appeared HLA-restricted.

PCR was performed using 60 Vbeta and 13 Jbeta primers. Assay: immunoSEQ multiplex PCR; the TCRdb copy retains only in-frame clones and omits some. The table lists just over 95,000 clones, around 79% of them singletons. From germline, CDR1 is LNHDA and CDR2 SQIVND (reference sequence). The CDR3 is 16 amino acids. Trimming removed 4 bases from V and 6 bases from J; junction bases left unmatched: 10. Material: PBMCs. The chain joins TRBV19 to TRBJ1-5; 9 bases are shared with TRBD1. This TCR derives from a woman between 40 and 55 years old in good health and CMV-seronegative. The CDR3 loop reads CASSKTGTGKTQPQHF. The CDR3 nucleotides are TGTGCCAGTAGTAAAACCGGGACAGGGAAGACTCAGCCCCAGCATTTT. Variable domain in full (rest from reference TRBV19 and TRBJ1-5): DGGITQSPKYLFRKEGQNVTLSCEQNLNHDAMYWYRQDPGQGLRLIYYSQIVNDFQKGDIAEGYSVSREKKESFPLTVTSAQKNPTAFYLCASSKTGTGKTQPQHFGDGTRLSIL.